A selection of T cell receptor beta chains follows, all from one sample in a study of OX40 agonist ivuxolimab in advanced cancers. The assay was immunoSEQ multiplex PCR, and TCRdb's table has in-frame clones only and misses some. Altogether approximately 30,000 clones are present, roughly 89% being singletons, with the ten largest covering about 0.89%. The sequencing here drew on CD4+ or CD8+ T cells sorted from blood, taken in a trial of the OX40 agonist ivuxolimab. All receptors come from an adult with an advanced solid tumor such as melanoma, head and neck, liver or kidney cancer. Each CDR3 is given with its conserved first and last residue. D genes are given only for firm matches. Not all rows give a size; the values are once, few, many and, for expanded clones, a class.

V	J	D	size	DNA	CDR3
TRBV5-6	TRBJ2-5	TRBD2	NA	TGTGCCAGCAGTACCGGGACTAGCGAAAGAGAGACCCAGTACTTC	CASSTGTSERETQYF
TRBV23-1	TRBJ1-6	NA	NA	TGCGCCAGCTTGGTGACAGGCCGTCGTTCACCCCTCCACTTT	CASLVTGRRSPLHF
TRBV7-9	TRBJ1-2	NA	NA	TGTGCCAGCAGCTTTGAGGTGTTGAATGGCTACACCTTC	CASSFEVLNGYTF
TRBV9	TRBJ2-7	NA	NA	TGTGCCAGCAGTCCCTTCGCGGAGGAATTCTACGAGCAGTACTTC	CASSPFAEEFYEQYF
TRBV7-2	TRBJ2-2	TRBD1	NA	TGTGCCAGCAGCTCCGGGACAGCTCTAAACACCGGGGAGCTGTTTTTT	CASSSGTALNTGELFF
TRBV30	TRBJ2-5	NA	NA	TGTGCCTGGAGTAGGGGACCTCAAGAGACCCAGTACTTC	CAWSRGPQETQYF
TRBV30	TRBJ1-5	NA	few	TGTGCCTGGAGTGGGAGGGGAGATCAGCCCCAGCATTTT	CAWSGRGDQPQHF
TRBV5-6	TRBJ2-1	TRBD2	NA	TGTGCCAGCAGCTCCTTGGGACTAGCGGGAGGGCGTGAGCAGTTCTTC	CASSSLGLAGGREQFF
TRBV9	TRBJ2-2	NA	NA	TGTGCCAGCAGCCCCGGGCTAGCAAATACCGGGGAGCTGTTTTTT	CASSPGLANTGELFF
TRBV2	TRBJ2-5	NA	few	TGTGCCAGCAGAGTTACTAGCCACCAAGAGACCCAGTACTTC	CASRVTSHQETQYF
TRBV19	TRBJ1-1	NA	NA	TGTGCCAGTACCGAGGGGCGCGACACTGAAGCTTTCTTT	CASTEGRDTEAFF
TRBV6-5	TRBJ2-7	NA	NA	TGTGCCAGCAGTTACGAGATCGCAGGGGCCCCTCTCGAGCAGTACTTC	CASSYEIAGAPLEQYF
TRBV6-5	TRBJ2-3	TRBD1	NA	TGTGCCAGCAGGCTACAGGGGGCAGATACGCAGTATTTT	CASRLQGADTQYF
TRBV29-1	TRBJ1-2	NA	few	TGCAGCGTTGAGACAGTTCACTATGGCTACACCTTC	CSVETVHYGYTF
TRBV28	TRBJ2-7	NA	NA	TGTGCCAGCAGTTTCCGGGGGTTCTCCTACGAGCAGTACTTC	CASSFRGFSYEQYF
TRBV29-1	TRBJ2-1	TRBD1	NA	TGCAGCGTTGTCCTTACAGGGGTCGGTGAGCAGTTCTTC	CSVVLTGVGEQFF
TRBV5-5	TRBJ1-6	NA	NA	TGTGCCAGCAGCTTGGTCGGGACGCCGGCTAATTCACCCCTCCACTTT	CASSLVGTPANSPLHF
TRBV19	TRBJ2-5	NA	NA	TGTGCCAGTAGGGGGGTAGGGGGAGGCGAGACCCAGTACTTC	CASRGVGGGETQYF
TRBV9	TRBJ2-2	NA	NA	TGTGCCAGCAGCGTATTAAGGGCTGGGGAGCTGTTTTTT	CASSVLRAGELFF
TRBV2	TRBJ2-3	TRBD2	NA	TGTGCCAGCAGTGTGGGGGCGGGAGGTAGTACAGATACGCAGTATTTT	CASSVGAGGSTDTQYF
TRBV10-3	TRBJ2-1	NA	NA	TGTGCCATCAGTGAGTCCGGGCCGAGACAGACCCAGTTCTTC	CAISESGPRQTQFF
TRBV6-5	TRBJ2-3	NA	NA	TGTGCCAGCAGTTACCGTCATGGGTTTAGAACAGATACGCAGTATTTT	CASSYRHGFRTDTQYF
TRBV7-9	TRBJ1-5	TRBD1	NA	TGTGCCAGCAGCTCAGGGACAGGGGCCGTCTATAGCAATCAGCCCCAGCATTTT	CASSSGTGAVYSNQPQHF
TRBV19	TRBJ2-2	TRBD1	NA	TGTGCCAGTGAAGGACAGGGGAGCACCGGGGAGCTGTTTTTT	CASEGQGSTGELFF
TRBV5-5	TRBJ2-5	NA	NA	TGTGCCAGCAGCTCCTCCTCGGGGAGATCCTGGGAGACCCAGTACTTC	CASSSSSGRSWETQYF
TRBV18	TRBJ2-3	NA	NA	TGTGCCAGCTCACCTTACAGAGAAAGCACAGATACGCAGTATTTT	CASSPYRESTDTQYF
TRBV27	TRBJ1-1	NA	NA	TGTGCCAGCAGTTTAGAGGGGCACACTGAAGCTTTCTTT	CASSLEGHTEAFF
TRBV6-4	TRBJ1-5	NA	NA	TGTGCCAGCAGTGACTCCGGGAATCAGCCCCAGCATTTT	CASSDSGNQPQHF
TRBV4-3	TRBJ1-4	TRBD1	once	TGCGCCAGCAGCCAAGGTCACAGGGGAGTCCTTAATGAAAAACTGTTTTTT	CASSQGHRGVLNEKLFF
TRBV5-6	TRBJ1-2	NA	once	TGTGCCAGCAGTGGGGGCTATGGCTACACCTTC	CASSGGYGYTF